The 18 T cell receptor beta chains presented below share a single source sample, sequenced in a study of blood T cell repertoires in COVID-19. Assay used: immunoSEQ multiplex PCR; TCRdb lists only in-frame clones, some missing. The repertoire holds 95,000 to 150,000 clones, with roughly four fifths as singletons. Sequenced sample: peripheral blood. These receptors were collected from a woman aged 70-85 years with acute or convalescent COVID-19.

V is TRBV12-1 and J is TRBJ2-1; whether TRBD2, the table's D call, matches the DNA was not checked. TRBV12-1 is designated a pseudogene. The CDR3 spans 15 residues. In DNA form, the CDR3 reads TGTGCCAGCAGCCTGCGGACTAGCGGGGGGCCGGAGCAGTTCTTC. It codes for CASSLRTSGGPEQFF.

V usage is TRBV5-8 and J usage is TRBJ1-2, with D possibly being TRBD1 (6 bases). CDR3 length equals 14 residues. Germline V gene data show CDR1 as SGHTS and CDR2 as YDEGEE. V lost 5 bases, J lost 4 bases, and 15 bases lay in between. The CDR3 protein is CASRLGQPTYGYTF. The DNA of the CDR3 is TGTGCCAGCAGACTAGGACAGCCAACCTATGGCTACACCTTC.

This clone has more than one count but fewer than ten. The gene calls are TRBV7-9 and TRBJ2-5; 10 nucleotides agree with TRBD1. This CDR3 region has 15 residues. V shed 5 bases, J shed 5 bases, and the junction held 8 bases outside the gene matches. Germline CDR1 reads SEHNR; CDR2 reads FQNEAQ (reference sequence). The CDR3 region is CASSHGQGEGETQYF. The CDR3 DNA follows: TGTGCCAGCAGCCACGGACAGGGGGAGGGGGAGACCCAGTACTTC. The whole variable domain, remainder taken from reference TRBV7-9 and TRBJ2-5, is DTGVSQNPRHKITKRGQNVTFRCDPISEHNRLYWYRQTLGQGPEFLTYFQNEAQLEKSRLLSDRFSAERPKGSFSTLEIQRTEQGDSAMYLCASSHGQGEGETQYFGPGTRLLVL.

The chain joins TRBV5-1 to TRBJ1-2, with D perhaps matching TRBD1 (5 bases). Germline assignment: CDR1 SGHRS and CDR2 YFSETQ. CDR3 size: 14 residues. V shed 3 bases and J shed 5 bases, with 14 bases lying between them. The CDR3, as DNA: TGCGCCAGCAGCTCTGACAGTCCCAAGTATGGCTACACCTTC. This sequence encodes CASSSDSPKYGYTF.

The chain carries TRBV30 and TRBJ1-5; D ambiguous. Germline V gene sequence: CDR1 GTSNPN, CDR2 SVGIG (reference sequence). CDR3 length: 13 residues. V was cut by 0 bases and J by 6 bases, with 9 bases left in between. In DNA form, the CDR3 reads TGTGCCTGGAGTGTGGGAGACACTCAGCCCCAGCATTTT. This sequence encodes CAWSVGDTQPQHF.

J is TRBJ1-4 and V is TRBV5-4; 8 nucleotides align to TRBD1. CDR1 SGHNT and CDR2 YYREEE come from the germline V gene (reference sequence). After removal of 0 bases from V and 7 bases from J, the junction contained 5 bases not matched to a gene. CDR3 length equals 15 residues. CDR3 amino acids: CASSLGDRQSEKLFF. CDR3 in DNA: TGTGCCAGCAGCTTGGGGGACAGGCAATCTGAAAAACTGTTTTTT.

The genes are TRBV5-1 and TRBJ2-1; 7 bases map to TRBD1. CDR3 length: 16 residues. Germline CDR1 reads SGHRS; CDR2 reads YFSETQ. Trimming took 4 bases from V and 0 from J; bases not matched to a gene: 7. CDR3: CASSREGASSYNEQFF. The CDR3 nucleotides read TGCGCCAGCAGCAGAGAGGGGGCCAGCTCCTACAATGAGCAGTTCTTC. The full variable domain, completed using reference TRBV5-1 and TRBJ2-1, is KAGVTQTPRYLIKTRGQQVTLSCSPISGHRSVSWYQQTPGQGLQFLFEYFSETQRNKGNFPGRFSGRQFSNSRSEMNVSTLELGDSALYLCASSREGASSYNEQFFGPGTRLTVL.

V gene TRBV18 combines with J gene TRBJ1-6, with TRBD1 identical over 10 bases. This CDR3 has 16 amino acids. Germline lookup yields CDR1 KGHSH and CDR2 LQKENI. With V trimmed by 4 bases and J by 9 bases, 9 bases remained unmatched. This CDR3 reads CASSRPIRDRGSPLHF. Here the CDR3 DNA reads TGTGCCAGCTCACGACCGATCCGGGACAGGGGTTCACCCCTCCACTTT.

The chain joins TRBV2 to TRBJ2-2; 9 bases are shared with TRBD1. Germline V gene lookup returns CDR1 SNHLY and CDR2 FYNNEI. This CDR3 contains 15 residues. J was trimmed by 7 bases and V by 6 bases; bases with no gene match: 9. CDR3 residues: CASSPLTGGNGELFF. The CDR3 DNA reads TGTGCCAGCAGCCCACTTACAGGGGGCAACGGGGAGCTGTTTTTT.

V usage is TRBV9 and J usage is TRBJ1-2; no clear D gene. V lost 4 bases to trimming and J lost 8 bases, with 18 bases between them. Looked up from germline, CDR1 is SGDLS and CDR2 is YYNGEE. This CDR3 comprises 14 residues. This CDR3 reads CASSIRTDGGGYTF. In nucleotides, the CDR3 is TGTGCCAGCAGCATACGGACTGACGGTGGCGGCTACACCTTC.

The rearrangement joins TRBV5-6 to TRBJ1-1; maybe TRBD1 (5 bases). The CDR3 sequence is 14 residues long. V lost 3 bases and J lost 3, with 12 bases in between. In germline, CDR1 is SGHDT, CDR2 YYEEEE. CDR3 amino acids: CASSWPTGDTEAFF. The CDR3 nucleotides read TGTGCCAGCAGCTGGCCCACGGGGGACACTGAAGCTTTCTTT.

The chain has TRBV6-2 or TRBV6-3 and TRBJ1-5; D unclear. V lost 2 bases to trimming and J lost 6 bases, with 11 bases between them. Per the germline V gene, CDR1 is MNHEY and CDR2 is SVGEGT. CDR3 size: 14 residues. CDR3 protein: CASSYVGGSQPQHF. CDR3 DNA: TGTGCCAGCAGTTACGTGGGAGGCAGTCAGCCCCAGCATTTT.

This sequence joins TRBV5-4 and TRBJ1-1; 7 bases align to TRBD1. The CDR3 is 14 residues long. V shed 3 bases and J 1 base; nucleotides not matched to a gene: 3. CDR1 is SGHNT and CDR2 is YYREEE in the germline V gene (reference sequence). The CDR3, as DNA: TGTGCCAGCAGCTGGGGACAGACGAACACTGAAGCTTTCTTT. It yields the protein CASSWGQTNTEAFF.

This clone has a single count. The CDR3 reads CASSYAGTGGETQYF. Here the CDR3 DNA reads TGTGCCAGCAGTTACGCGGGGACAGGGGGTGAGACCCAGTACTTC. This chain connects TRBV6-6 to TRBJ2-5; 11 nucleotides agree with TRBD1. The CDR3 totals 15 residues. The V gene's germline CDR1 is MNHNY and CDR2 SVGAGI (reference sequence). V lost 2 bases, J lost 5 bases, and 4 bases stayed unmatched.

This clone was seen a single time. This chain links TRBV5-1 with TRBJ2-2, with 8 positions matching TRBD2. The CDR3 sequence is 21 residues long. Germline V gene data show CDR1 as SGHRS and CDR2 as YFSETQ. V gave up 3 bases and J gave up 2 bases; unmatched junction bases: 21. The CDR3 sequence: CASSYSPHSMRGASNTGELFF. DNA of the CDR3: TGCGCCAGCAGCTACTCACCTCATAGCATGCGGGGGGCTTCCAACACCGGGGAGCTGTTTTTT.

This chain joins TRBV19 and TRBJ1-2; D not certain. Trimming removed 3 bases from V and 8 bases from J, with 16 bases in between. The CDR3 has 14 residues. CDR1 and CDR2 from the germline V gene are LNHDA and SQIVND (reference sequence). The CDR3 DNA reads TGTGCCAGTAGTATTGGGAGGGAAGTTGGAGGCTACACCTTC. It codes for CASSIGREVGGYTF.

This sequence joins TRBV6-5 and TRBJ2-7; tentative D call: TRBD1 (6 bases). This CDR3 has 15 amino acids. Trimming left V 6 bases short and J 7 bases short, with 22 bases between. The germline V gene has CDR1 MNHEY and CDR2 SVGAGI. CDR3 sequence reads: CASSYNMGAPQEQYF. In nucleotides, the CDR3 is TGTGCCAGCAGCTACAACATGGGGGCCCCCCAAGAGCAGTACTTC.

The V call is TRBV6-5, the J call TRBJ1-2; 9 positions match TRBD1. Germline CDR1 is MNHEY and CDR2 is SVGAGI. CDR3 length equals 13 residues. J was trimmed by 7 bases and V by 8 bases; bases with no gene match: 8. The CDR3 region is CASATNRGLGYTF. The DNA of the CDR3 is TGTGCCAGCGCAACCAACAGGGGGCTTGGCTACACCTTC.